The source of this TCR beta chain is a study of shared clonotypes between healthy human individuals. Study findings and constraints: The generation probabilities recorded for non-shared clonotypes fell below those of clonotypes shared by all four donors.

Method: immunoSEQ multiplex PCR; TCRdb's copy keeps in-frame clones and lacks some. The sample lists 700,000 to 950,000 clones, approximately 96% seen once, with 0.2% to 0.25% in the top ten. Germline V gene sequence: CDR1 SGDLS, CDR2 YYNGEE. This CDR3 has 17 residues. V lost 0 bases and J 0 bases, leaving 12 bases between the germline ends. Naive-designated CD8 cells lacked CD45RO, were positively enriched for CCR7, and omitted terminally differentiated effector memory CD45RA+ cells. This clone was detected once. Antigen: not known. Specimen: naive CD8+ T cells sorted from blood. The TCR was taken from a man aged 25-40 years in good health. The genes are TRBV9 and TRBJ2-2; D uncertain. CDR3 bases: TGTGCCAGCAGCGTAGGCCGGTTCACCGCGAACACCGGGGAGCTGTTTTTT. Translated, it gives CASSVGRFTANTGELFF. The full variable domain, its missing parts supplied by reference TRBV9 and TRBJ2-2, is DSGVTQTPKHLITATGQRVTLRCSPRSGDLSVYWYQQSLDQGLQFLIQYYNGEERAKGNILERFSAQQFPDLHSELNLSSLELGDSALYFCASSVGRFTANTGELFFGEGSRLTVL.